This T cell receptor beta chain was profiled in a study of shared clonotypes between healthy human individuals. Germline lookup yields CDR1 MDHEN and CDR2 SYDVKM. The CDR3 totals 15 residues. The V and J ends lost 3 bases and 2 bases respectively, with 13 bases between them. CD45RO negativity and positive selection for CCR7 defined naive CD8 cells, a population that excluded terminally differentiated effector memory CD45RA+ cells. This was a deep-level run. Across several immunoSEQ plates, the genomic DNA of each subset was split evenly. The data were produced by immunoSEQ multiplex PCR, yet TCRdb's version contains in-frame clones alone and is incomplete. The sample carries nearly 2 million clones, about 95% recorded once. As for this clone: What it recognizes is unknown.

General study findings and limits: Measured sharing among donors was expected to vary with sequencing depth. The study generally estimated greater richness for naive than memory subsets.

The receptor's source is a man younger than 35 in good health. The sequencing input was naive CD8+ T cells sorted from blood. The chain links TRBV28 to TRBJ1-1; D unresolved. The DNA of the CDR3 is TGTGCCAGCAGTTTGGTAGCAGTGTTAAACACTGAAGCTTTCTTT. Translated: CASSLVAVLNTEAFF. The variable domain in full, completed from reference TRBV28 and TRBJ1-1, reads DVKVTQSSRYLVKRTGEKVFLECVQDMDHENMFWYRQDPGLGLRLIYFSYDVKMKEKGDIPEGYSVSREKKERFSLILESASTNQTSMYLCASSLVAVLNTEAFFGQGTRLTVV.